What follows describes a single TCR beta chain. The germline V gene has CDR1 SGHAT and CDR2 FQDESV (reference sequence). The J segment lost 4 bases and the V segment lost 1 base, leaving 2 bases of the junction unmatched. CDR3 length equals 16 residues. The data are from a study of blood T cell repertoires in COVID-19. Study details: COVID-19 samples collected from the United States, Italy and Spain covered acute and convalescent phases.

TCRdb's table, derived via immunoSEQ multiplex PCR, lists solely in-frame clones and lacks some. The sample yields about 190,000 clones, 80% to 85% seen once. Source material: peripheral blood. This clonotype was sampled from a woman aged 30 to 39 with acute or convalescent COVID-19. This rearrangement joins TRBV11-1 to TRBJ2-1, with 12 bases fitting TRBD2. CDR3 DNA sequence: TGTGCCAGCAGCTTAGGGACTAGCGGGGCATACAATGAGCAGTTCTTC. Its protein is CASSLGTSGAYNEQFF.